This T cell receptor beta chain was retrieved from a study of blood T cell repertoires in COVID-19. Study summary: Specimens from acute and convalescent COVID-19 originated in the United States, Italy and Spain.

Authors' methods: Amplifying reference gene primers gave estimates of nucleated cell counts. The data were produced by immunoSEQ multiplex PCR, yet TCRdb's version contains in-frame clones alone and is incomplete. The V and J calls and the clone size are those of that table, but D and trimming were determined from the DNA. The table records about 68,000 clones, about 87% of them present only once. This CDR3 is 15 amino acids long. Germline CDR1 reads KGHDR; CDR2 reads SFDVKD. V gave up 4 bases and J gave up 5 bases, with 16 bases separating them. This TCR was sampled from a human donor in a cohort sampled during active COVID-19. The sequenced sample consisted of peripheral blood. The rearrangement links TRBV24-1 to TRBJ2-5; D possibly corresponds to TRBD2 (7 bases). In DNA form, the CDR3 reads TGTGCCACCAGTGACCCAACCAGGGGAGGGGAGACCCAGTACTTC. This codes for CATSDPTRGGETQYF.